This TCR beta chain originates from a study of T cells after yellow fever vaccination. TCRdb called the 5' RACE reads again in MiXCR, with one record for every CDR3 protein. The sample carries about 360,000 distinct CDR3 sequences, 6% to 8% recorded once. Study-level findings and limits: Abundant bulk-population clonotypes could contaminate the FACS-sorted repertoires.

This clonotype has more than one count but fewer than ten. The antigen remains undetermined. This CDR3 spans 13 amino acids. The V gene lost 2 bases and the J gene lost 1 base, with 5 bases spanning the gap. The chain is built from TRBV12-3 or TRBV12-4 and TRBJ2-5; D not certain. This sequence was found in a man aged 30 to 45 who received the YFV17D yellow fever vaccine. The source was PBMCs, collected 5 days after the yellow fever booster vaccination. CDR3 coding DNA: TGTGCCAGCAGTTTATCCTTCCAAGAGACCCAGTACTTC. Protein sequence: CASSLSFQETQYF.